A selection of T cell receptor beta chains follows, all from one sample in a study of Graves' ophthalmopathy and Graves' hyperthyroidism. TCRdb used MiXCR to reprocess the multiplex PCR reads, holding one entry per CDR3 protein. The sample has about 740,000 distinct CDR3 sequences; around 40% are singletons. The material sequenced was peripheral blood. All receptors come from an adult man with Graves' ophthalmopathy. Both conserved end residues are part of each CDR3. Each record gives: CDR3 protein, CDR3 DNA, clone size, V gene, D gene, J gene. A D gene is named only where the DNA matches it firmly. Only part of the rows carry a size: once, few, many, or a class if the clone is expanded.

CDR3 protein: CATSDPGTGTSDTEAFF; CDR3 DNA: TGTGCCACCAGTGACCCAGGGACAGGGACCAGTGACACTGAAGCTTTCTTT; clone size: .; V gene: TRBV24-1; D gene: TRBD1; J gene: TRBJ1-1
CDR3 protein: CASSISTGMNTEAFF; CDR3 DNA: TGTGCCAGTAGTATCTCGACAGGGATGAACACTGAAGCTTTCTTT; clone size: few; V gene: TRBV19; D gene: TRBD1; J gene: TRBJ1-1
CDR3 protein: CASSQDRTTGELFF; CDR3 DNA: TGTGCCAGCAGCCAAGATAGAACAACCGGGGAGCTGTTTTTT; clone size: .; V gene: TRBV7-9; D gene: .; J gene: TRBJ2-2
CDR3 protein: CAISSASGSARITGELFF; CDR3 DNA: TGTGCCATCAGTTCCGCCAGCGGGAGTGCTAGAATTACCGGGGAGCTGTTTTTT; clone size: .; V gene: TRBV10-3; D gene: TRBD2; J gene: TRBJ2-2
CDR3 protein: CASSPRTLQGTSSYEQYF; CDR3 DNA: TGTGCCAGCAGCCCCCGAACGCTACAGGGTACGTCATCCTACGAGCAGTACTTC; clone size: .; V gene: TRBV7-9; D gene: .; J gene: TRBJ2-7
CDR3 protein: CSVEHFEGTQYF; CDR3 DNA: TGCAGCGTTGAACACTTTGAAGGGACCCAGTACTTC; clone size: many; V gene: TRBV29-1; D gene: .; J gene: TRBJ2-5
CDR3 protein: CATSDPGTAETQYF; CDR3 DNA: TGTGCCACCAGTGACCCCGGGACAGCGGAGACCCAGTACTTC; clone size: few; V gene: TRBV24-1; D gene: TRBD1; J gene: TRBJ2-5
CDR3 protein: CASSPWDRGLYGYTF; CDR3 DNA: TGTGCCAGCAGTCCCTGGGACAGGGGGCTTTATGGCTACACCTTC; clone size: few; V gene: TRBV28; D gene: TRBD1; J gene: TRBJ1-2
CDR3 protein: CASDARQGIQPQHF; CDR3 DNA: TGTGCCAGCGATGCGCGACAGGGTATTCAGCCCCAGCATTTT; clone size: .; V gene: TRBV24-1; D gene: TRBD1; J gene: TRBJ1-5
CDR3 protein: CSVSGTGSSGAFF; CDR3 DNA: TGCAGCGTTTCCGGGACAGGGTCCTCGGGAGCTTTCTTT; clone size: many; V gene: TRBV29-1; D gene: TRBD1; J gene: TRBJ1-1
CDR3 protein: CASSLTSGSSSEQYF; CDR3 DNA: TGTGCCAGCAGCCTTACTAGCGGGAGTTCCAGCGAGCAGTACTTC; clone size: many; V gene: TRBV7-7; D gene: TRBD2; J gene: TRBJ2-7
CDR3 protein: CATSRGVTNGRAPSYEQYF; CDR3 DNA: TGTGCCACCAGCAGAGGCGTCACTAACGGGAGGGCCCCATCCTACGAGCAGTACTTC; clone size: few; V gene: TRBV15; D gene: TRBD2; J gene: TRBJ2-7
CDR3 protein: CASIPGDTGYEQYF; CDR3 DNA: TGTGCCAGCATTCCAGGGGACACCGGCTACGAGCAGTACTTC; clone size: few; V gene: TRBV7-9; D gene: .; J gene: TRBJ2-7
CDR3 protein: CASSQGTGYRGYTF; CDR3 DNA: TGTGCCAGCAGCCAGGGAACAGGGTATCGTGGCTACACCTTC; clone size: .; V gene: TRBV7-3; D gene: .; J gene: TRBJ1-2
CDR3 protein: CASRQYSSGNTIYF; CDR3 DNA: TGTGCCAGCCGACAGTATTCCTCTGGAAACACCATATATTTT; clone size: once; V gene: TRBV19; D gene: .; J gene: TRBJ1-3
CDR3 protein: CAILVPGTSGSYEQYF; CDR3 DNA: TGTGCCATCCTCGTTCCCGGGACTAGCGGTTCCTACGAGCAGTACTTC; clone size: many; V gene: TRBV2; D gene: TRBD2; J gene: TRBJ2-7
CDR3 protein: CASSNTGSHYGYTF; CDR3 DNA: TGTGCCAGCAGTAACACCGGGTCCCACTATGGCTACACCTTC; clone size: few; V gene: TRBV6-6; D gene: .; J gene: TRBJ1-2
CDR3 protein: CASSSSRYTGTNTGELFF; CDR3 DNA: TGTGCCAGCAGTTCCTCCAGGTATACGGGAACGAACACCGGGGAGCTGTTTTTT; clone size: .; V gene: TRBV12-3/TRBV12-4; D gene: .; J gene: TRBJ2-2
CDR3 protein: CAPGTLDGYTF; CDR3 DNA: TGTGCCCCCGGGACCCTCGATGGCTACACCTTC; clone size: .; V gene: TRBV30; D gene: .; J gene: TRBJ1-2
CDR3 protein: CAGSHGQGLTEAFF; CDR3 DNA: TGTGCCGGCAGCCATGGACAGGGCCTCACTGAAGCTTTCTTT; clone size: .; V gene: TRBV7-9; D gene: TRBD1; J gene: TRBJ1-1
CDR3 protein: CASSYRQGRDTGELFF; CDR3 DNA: TGTGCCAGCAGTTACCGGCAGGGGAGGGACACCGGGGAGCTGTTTTTT; clone size: few; V gene: TRBV6-5; D gene: .; J gene: TRBJ2-2
CDR3 protein: CATSRDGQAARPQHF; CDR3 DNA: TGTGCCACCAGCAGAGATGGGCAGGCCGCTAGGCCCCAGCATTTT; clone size: many; V gene: TRBV15; D gene: .; J gene: TRBJ1-5
CDR3 protein: CASSSRTGRQPQHF; CDR3 DNA: TGTGCCAGCAGTTCCAGGACAGGGAGACAGCCCCAGCATTTT; clone size: few; V gene: TRBV24-1; D gene: TRBD1; J gene: TRBJ1-5
CDR3 protein: CASSVTGNTIYF; CDR3 DNA: TGTGCCAGCAGCGTAACTGGAAACACCATATATTTT; clone size: many; V gene: TRBV9; D gene: .; J gene: TRBJ1-3
CDR3 protein: CSAREWGTSDTYEQYF; CDR3 DNA: TGCAGTGCTAGAGAATGGGGGACTAGCGACACCTACGAGCAGTACTTC; clone size: .; V gene: TRBV20-1; D gene: TRBD2; J gene: TRBJ2-7
CDR3 protein: CASSPDRGQTEAFF; CDR3 DNA: TGTGCCAGCTCACCGGACAGGGGGCAAACTGAAGCTTTCTTT; clone size: .; V gene: TRBV24-1; D gene: TRBD1; J gene: TRBJ1-1
CDR3 protein: CSASEGPYEQYF; CDR3 DNA: TGCAGTGCTAGCGAGGGTCCGTACGAGCAGTACTTC; clone size: many; V gene: TRBV20-1; D gene: .; J gene: TRBJ2-7
CDR3 protein: CASSDRDRGEPQYF; CDR3 DNA: TGTGCCAGCAGCGACCGGGACAGGGGTGAGCCCCAGTACTTC; clone size: once; V gene: TRBV9; D gene: TRBD1; J gene: TRBJ2-5
CDR3 protein: CAIIERQGGYGYTF; CDR3 DNA: TGTGCCATCATAGAGAGACAGGGCGGCTATGGCTACACCTTC; clone size: .; V gene: TRBV10-3; D gene: TRBD1; J gene: TRBJ1-2
CDR3 protein: CSARRQGSETQYF; CDR3 DNA: TGCAGTGCTAGGCGGCAGGGAAGCGAGACCCAGTACTTC; clone size: once; V gene: TRBV20-1; D gene: .; J gene: TRBJ2-5
CDR3 protein: CSATPGDTVGNQPQHF; CDR3 DNA: TGCAGTGCCACCCCTGGGGACACCGTCGGCAATCAGCCCCAGCATTTT; clone size: few; V gene: TRBV20-1; D gene: .; J gene: TRBJ1-5
CDR3 protein: CAITHREGMNTEAFF; CDR3 DNA: TGTGCCATCACTCACAGGGAGGGAATGAACACTGAAGCTTTCTTT; clone size: .; V gene: TRBV10-3; D gene: .; J gene: TRBJ1-1
CDR3 protein: CASSPVDRANTGELFF; CDR3 DNA: TGTGCCAGCAGCCCAGTGGACAGGGCGAACACCGGGGAGCTGTTTTTT; clone size: few; V gene: TRBV25-1; D gene: TRBD1; J gene: TRBJ2-2
CDR3 protein: CASSLDRVIEAFF; CDR3 DNA: TGTGCCAGCAGCTTGGACAGGGTTATTGAAGCTTTCTTT; clone size: few; V gene: TRBV7-9; D gene: TRBD1; J gene: TRBJ1-1
CDR3 protein: CASSTRQGKVEQYF; CDR3 DNA: TGTGCCAGCAGCACCCGACAGGGTAAGGTCGAGCAGTACTTC; clone size: .; V gene: TRBV7-2; D gene: TRBD1; J gene: TRBJ2-7
CDR3 protein: CASSLRGTYTEAFF; CDR3 DNA: TGTGCCAGCAGCTTGAGAGGAACTTACACTGAAGCTTTCTTT; clone size: .; V gene: TRBV11-2; D gene: .; J gene: TRBJ1-1
CDR3 protein: CSATSQGRGYTF; CDR3 DNA: TGCAGCGCGACGAGTCAGGGACGAGGCTACACCTTC; clone size: .; V gene: TRBV29-1; D gene: .; J gene: TRBJ1-2
CDR3 protein: CSAPGQDLGNTIYF; CDR3 DNA: TGCAGTGCTCCAGGACAGGACCTTGGAAACACCATATATTTT; clone size: .; V gene: TRBV20-1; D gene: TRBD1; J gene: TRBJ1-3
CDR3 protein: CARDQWGTYEQYF; CDR3 DNA: TGTGCTAGAGATCAATGGGGGACCTACGAGCAGTACTTC; clone size: few; V gene: TRBV11-2; D gene: .; J gene: TRBJ2-7
CDR3 protein: CSAHPVLAAEQYF; CDR3 DNA: TGCAGTGCTCACCCGGTGCTAGCGGCCGAGCAGTACTTC; clone size: .; V gene: TRBV20-1; D gene: TRBD2; J gene: TRBJ2-7
CDR3 protein: CASSFRMGSDYGYTF; CDR3 DNA: TGTGCCAGCAGTTTCCGGATGGGCAGCGACTATGGCTACACCTTC; clone size: .; V gene: TRBV12-3/TRBV12-4; D gene: .; J gene: TRBJ1-2
CDR3 protein: CASSIAWETPRPNQPQHF; CDR3 DNA: TGTGCCAGTAGTATAGCTTGGGAGACCCCACGCCCCAATCAGCCCCAGCATTTT; clone size: .; V gene: TRBV5-1; D gene: .; J gene: TRBJ1-5